This entry lists 10 T cell receptor beta chains sequenced from one sample in a study of T cell changes during pregnancy in multiple sclerosis. Repertoires were generated with immunoSEQ multiplex PCR, while TCRdb's copy carries only in-frame clones and drops some. The sample lists roughly 85,000 clones; about nine tenths were seen once. The sequenced sample was peripheral blood, obtained in the first trimester of pregnancy. The receptors stem from a female donor with multiple sclerosis, enrolled in a pregnancy study.

The V call is TRBV5-8, the J call TRBJ1-5; TRBD1 matches 8 bases. With 4 bases clipped from V and 5 bases from J, the junction kept 11 bases outside the gene matches. CDR1 is SGHTS, CDR2 YDEGEE, per germline. CDR3 length equals 16 residues. In DNA, the CDR3 is TGTGCCAGCAGCCTCTACAGGGGGGCAGCCGATCAGCCCCAGCATTTT. Amino acid sequence: CASSLYRGAADQPQHF.

The chain combines TRBV7-2 with TRBJ2-2; D is perhaps TRBD1 (6 bases). Trimming took off 0 bases at V and 4 bases at J, with 6 bases between the two ends. Germline CDR1 SGHTA, CDR2 FQGNSA. This CDR3 spans 14 amino acids. CDR3: CASSLATGTGELFF. The DNA of the CDR3 is TGTGCCAGCAGCTTAGCGACAGGCACCGGGGAGCTGTTTTTT.

V gene TRBV7-3 combines with J gene TRBJ2-2; 11 bases are shared with TRBD2. CDR1 is SGHTA and CDR2 is FQGTGA in the germline V gene. This CDR3 region has 15 residues. Trimming cost V 5 bases and J 6 bases; bases outside gene matches: 5. Here the CDR3 reads CASSNGLAGAGELFF. In DNA, the CDR3 is TGTGCCAGCAGCAATGGACTAGCGGGCGCCGGGGAGCTGTTTTTT.

The V and J genes are TRBV5-4 and TRBJ2-1, with 8 positions matching TRBD2. Germline values: CDR1 SGHNT, CDR2 YYREEE (reference sequence). V was clipped by 3 bases and J by 5 bases; unmatched bases: 10. The CDR3 extends over 16 amino acids. The CDR3: CASSYTGLDRNNEQFF. CDR3 nucleotide sequence: TGTGCCAGCAGCTACACGGGACTAGACAGAAACAATGAGCAGTTCTTC.

This clone was detected only once. V is TRBV18 and J is TRBJ2-3; D is unresolved. The ends were cut back, 0 bases at V and 6 bases at J, with 7 bases in the middle. Germline-derived CDR1 and CDR2 are KGHSH and LQKENI. This CDR3 spans 13 amino acids. CDR3 loop: CASSPPSSDTQYF. The DNA for the CDR3 is TGTGCCAGCTCACCACCAAGCTCCGATACGCAGTATTTT.

This chain's CDR3 is CASSISRAQAGELFF. The DNA of the CDR3 is TGTGCCAGTAGTATCTCCAGGGCTCAAGCCGGGGAGCTGTTTTTT. The chain has TRBV19 and TRBJ2-2; D may be TRBD1 (5 bases). Germline assignment: CDR1 LNHDA and CDR2 SQIVND (reference sequence). V dropped 3 bases and J dropped 6 bases, with 14 bases sitting between them. This CDR3 has 15 residues.

This clone showed up just once. The rearrangement joins TRBV6-5 to TRBJ2-1, with a weak D call TRBD1 (5 bases). CDR1 and CDR2 from the germline V gene are MNHEY and SVGAGI. CDR3 length: 14 amino acids. The V gene lost 5 bases and the J gene lost 4 bases, with 12 bases spanning the gap. The CDR3 DNA sequence: TGTGCCAGCAGTCGTTCGACAGAGTACAATGAGCAGTTCTTC. It encodes CASSRSTEYNEQFF.

V is TRBV27 and J is TRBJ1-6, with D maybe TRBD1 (6 bases). Looked up from germline, CDR1 is MNHEY and CDR2 is SMNVEV (reference sequence). V was pared by 2 bases and J by 7 bases, with 12 bases between. The CDR3 has 15 residues. The CDR3 here is CASSLVQGPNSPLHF. CDR3 in DNA: TGTGCCAGCAGTTTAGTGCAGGGGCCCAATTCACCCCTCCACTTT.

The chain combines TRBV27 with TRBJ2-7; TRBD2 matches 7 bases. In germline, CDR1 is MNHEY, CDR2 SMNVEV (reference sequence). The junction had 10 bases not matched to a gene; V was cut back by 5 bases and J by 6 bases. The CDR3 is 14 residues long. CDR3 residues: CASSPSTGEGEQYF. The CDR3 nucleotides read TGTGCCAGCAGTCCCTCGACTGGGGAGGGCGAGCAGTACTTC.

The chain carries TRBV7-8 and TRBJ1-1; D is perhaps TRBD1 (6 bases). This CDR3 spans 15 amino acids. The V end was cut by 1 base, the J end by 3 bases, with 12 bases between. In germline, CDR1 is SGHVS, CDR2 FQNEAQ. This CDR3 is CASSLVGGVDTEAFF. CDR3 nucleotide sequence: TGTGCCAGCAGCTTAGTAGGGGGGGTCGACACTGAAGCTTTCTTT.